The TCR beta chain under discussion was sequenced for a study of T-cell reconstitution after alpha-beta-depleted transplantation in children. In germline, CDR1 is MNHNS, CDR2 SASEGT. The J segment lost 3 bases and the V segment lost 5 bases, leaving 10 bases of the junction unmatched. The CDR3 contains 17 residues. Unique molecular identifiers were incorporated during preparation of the TCRbeta library. TCRdb ran MiXCR on the PCR reads and lists one entry per CDR3 protein. The sample has about 360,000 distinct CDR3 sequences; roughly 14% are singletons. This clonotype originated in a human donor who donated a stem cell graft to a child with Fanconi anemia. This sequence joins TRBV6-1 and TRBJ2-5; 12 bases fit TRBD1. This sample comprised PBMCs, obtained from the stem cell graft. CDR3 amino acids: CASSRYTGTGGEETQYF. For the CDR3, the DNA is TGTGCCAGCAGTCGCTACACCGGGACAGGGGGCGAAGAGACCCAGTACTTC.